This TCR beta chain stems from a study of shared clonotypes between healthy human individuals. Study-wide points: Rarefaction gave evidence that sorted-subset sequencing remained incomplete despite large depth. Clonotypes which were not shared had lower generation probabilities than clonotypes that all four donors shared.

This clone was recorded only once. No antigen is known for it. Every subset's genomic DNA went evenly onto several immunoSEQ plates. Method: immunoSEQ multiplex PCR; TCRdb's copy keeps in-frame clones and lacks some. In the table there are over 850,000 clones, roughly 74% of which are singletons. There were only Caucasian adults among the donors, and all lived in Nashville, Tennessee. Trimming took off 2 bases at V and 3 bases at J, with 17 bases between the two ends. CDR1 is SGHRS and CDR2 is YFSETQ in the germline V gene. The CDR3 totals 17 residues. The chain couples TRBV5-1 to TRBJ1-4; no clear D. The source of this sequence is a man aged 18 to 30 in good health. Some clones in this sample may be carry-over from other donors' samples. The material sequenced was memory CD4+ T cells from PBMCs. Subset specified: CD45RA-negative fraction. The CDR3 nucleotides are TGCGCCAGCAGCTTCGCCGGCCTCTTGCGATCTAATGAAAAACTGTTTTTT. Amino acids: CASSFAGLLRSNEKLFF.